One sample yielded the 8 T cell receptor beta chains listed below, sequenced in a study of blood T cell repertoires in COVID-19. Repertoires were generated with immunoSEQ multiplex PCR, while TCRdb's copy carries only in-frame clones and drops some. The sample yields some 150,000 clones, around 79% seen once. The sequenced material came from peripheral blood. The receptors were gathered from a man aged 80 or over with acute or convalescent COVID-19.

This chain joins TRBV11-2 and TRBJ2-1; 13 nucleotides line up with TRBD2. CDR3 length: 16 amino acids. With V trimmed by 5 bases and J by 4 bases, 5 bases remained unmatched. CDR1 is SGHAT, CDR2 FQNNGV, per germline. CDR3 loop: CASSTGLAGHYNEQFF. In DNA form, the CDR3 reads TGTGCCAGCAGCACGGGACTAGCGGGACATTACAATGAGCAGTTCTTC.

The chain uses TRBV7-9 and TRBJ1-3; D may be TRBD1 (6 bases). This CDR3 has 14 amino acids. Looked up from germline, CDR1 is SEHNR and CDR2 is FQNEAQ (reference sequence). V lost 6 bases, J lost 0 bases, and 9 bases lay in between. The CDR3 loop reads CASRRDTSGNTIYF. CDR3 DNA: TGTGCCAGCAGGAGGGACACCTCTGGAAACACCATATATTTT.

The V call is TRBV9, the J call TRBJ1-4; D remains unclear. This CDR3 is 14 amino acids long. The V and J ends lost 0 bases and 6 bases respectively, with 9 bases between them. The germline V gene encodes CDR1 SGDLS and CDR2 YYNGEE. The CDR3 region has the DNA TGTGCCAGCAGCGTAGGGCAAACCGATGAAAAACTGTTTTTT. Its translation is CASSVGQTDEKLFF.

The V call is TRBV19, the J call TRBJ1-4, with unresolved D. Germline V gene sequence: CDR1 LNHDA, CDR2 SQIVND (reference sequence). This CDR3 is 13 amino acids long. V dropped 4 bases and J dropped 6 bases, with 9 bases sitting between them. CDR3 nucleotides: TGTGCCAGTAGTAACTTGAGTCATGAAAAACTGTTTTTT. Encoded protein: CASSNLSHEKLFF.

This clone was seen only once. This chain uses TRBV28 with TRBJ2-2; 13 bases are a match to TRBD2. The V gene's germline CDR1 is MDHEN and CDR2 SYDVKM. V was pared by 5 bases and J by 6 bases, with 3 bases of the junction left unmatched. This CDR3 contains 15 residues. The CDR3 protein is CASSRLAGGPGELFF. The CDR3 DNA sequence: TGTGCCAGCAGTAGACTAGCGGGGGGTCCCGGGGAGCTGTTTTTT.

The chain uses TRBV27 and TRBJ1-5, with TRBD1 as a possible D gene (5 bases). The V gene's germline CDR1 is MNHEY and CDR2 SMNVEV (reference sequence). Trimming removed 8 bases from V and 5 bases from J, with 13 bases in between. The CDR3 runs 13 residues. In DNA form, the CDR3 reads TGTGCCAGCGACGGGGGAAGGGATCAGCCCCAGCATTTT. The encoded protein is CASDGGRDQPQHF.

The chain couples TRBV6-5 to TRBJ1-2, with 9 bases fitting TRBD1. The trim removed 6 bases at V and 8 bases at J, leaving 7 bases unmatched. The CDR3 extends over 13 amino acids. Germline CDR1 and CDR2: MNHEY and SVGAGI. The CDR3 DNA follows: TGTGCCAGCAGACGGACAGGGGTGGAAGGCTACACCTTC. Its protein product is CASRRTGVEGYTF.

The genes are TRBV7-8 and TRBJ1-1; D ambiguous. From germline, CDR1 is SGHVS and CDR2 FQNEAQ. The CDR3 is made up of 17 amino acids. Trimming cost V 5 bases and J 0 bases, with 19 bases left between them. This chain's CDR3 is CASSPRGLGSLNTEAFF. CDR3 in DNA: TGTGCCAGCAGCCCTCGGGGTTTAGGGTCTCTGAACACTGAAGCTTTCTTT.